A single sample gave rise to the 2 T cell receptor beta chains below, sequenced in a study of regulatory T cells in long-lasting Graves disease. Documented time point: persistent/refractory GD, antithyroid drugs over 5 years with positive TRAb. The authors made the TCR library using RNA they extracted from PBMCs. Assembly of TCR beta libraries relied on iRepertoire HTBI primers together with Arm-PCR of CDR3 regions. TCRdb reanalysed the multiplex PCR reads using MiXCR and keeps one entry per CDR3 protein. The data hold 350,000 to 500,000 distinct CDR3 sequences, with around 23% observed a single time. The sequencing used peripheral blood mononuclear cells (PBMCs), collected when the disease was refractory, from a patient treated with antithyroid drugs. The receptors derive from a female donor with Graves disease.

This chain uses TRBV20-1 with TRBJ2-7; 10 positions match TRBD1. The CDR3 is 14 amino acids. After removal of 5 bases from V and 3 bases from J, the junction contained 7 bases not matched to a gene. Germline CDR1 and CDR2: DFQATT and SNEGSKA (reference sequence). The CDR3 DNA sequence: TGCAGTGCTCGCAGGACAGGGGGGGACTACGAGCAGTACTTC. Protein product: CSARRTGGDYEQYF.

This clonotype was seen a handful of times. A junction end diverges from the germline sequence, so it may reflect a read error. The chain recombines TRBV6-1 with TRBJ2-7; 8 nucleotides align to TRBD1. The CDR3 loop spans 12 amino acids. The germline V gene has CDR1 MNHNS and CDR2 SASEGT. The CDR3 sequence is CASSEPTGVVDF. In nucleotides, the CDR3 is TGTGCCAGCAGTGAACCGACAGGGGTCGTCGACTTC.